The 14 T cell receptor beta chains reported below all come from one sample, sequenced in a study of regulatory T cells in long-lasting Graves disease. Library construction for TCR beta used iRepertoire HTBI primers and Arm-PCR of CDR3 regions. Each CDR3 protein gets one entry after TCRdb re-called the multiplex PCR reads with MiXCR. This sample yields 350,000 to 450,000 distinct CDR3 sequences, of which roughly 24% are seen a single time; around a quarter belongs to the top ten. The time point was: persistent/refractory GD, antithyroid drugs over 5 years with positive TRAb. PBMC-extracted RNA yielded the TCR library. Specimen: peripheral blood mononuclear cells (PBMCs), collected when the disease was refractory, from a patient treated with antithyroid drugs. The receptors originated from a woman in her 40s with Graves disease.

This clonotype came up many times. The J gene is TRBJ2-5, the V gene TRBV28; TRBD1 aligns across 11 bases. CDR1 is MDHEN, CDR2 SYDVKM, per germline. The V gene end was trimmed by 3 bases and the J gene end by 3 bases; junction bases not matched to a gene: 18. There are 20 residues in the CDR3. CDR3 sequence (DNA): TGTGCCAGCAGTTTCCTCTCCGTTCGAAGACTGGGACAGGGGGAAGAGACCCAGTACTTC. Residues: CASSFLSVRRLGQGEETQYF. The whole variable domain, remainder taken from reference TRBV28 and TRBJ2-5, is DVKVTQSSRYLVKRTGEKVFLECVQDMDHENMFWYRQDPGLGLRLIYFSYDVKMKEKGDIPEGYSVSREKKERFSLILESASTNQTSMYLCASSFLSVRRLGQGEETQYFGPGTRLLVL.

This clonotype came up many times. The V call is TRBV5-1, the J call TRBJ1-4; TRBD1 aligns across 7 bases. Trimming removed 4 bases from V and 2 bases from J; junction bases left unmatched: 2. This CDR3 contains 14 residues. Germline assignment: CDR1 SGHRS and CDR2 YFSETQ. CDR3 in DNA: TGCGCCAGCAGCCGGGACAGCACTAATGAAAAACTGTTTTTT. Its translation is CASSRDSTNEKLFF.

This rearrangement joins TRBV5-6 to TRBJ2-2; 10 bases agree with TRBD1. Losses at the gene ends were 5 bases for V and 4 bases for J; bases not matched to a gene: 8. CDR1 and CDR2 from the germline V gene are SGHDT and YYEEEE. The CDR3 runs 16 residues. CDR3 loop: CASRKLGQGLTGELFF. As DNA, the CDR3 is TGTGCCAGCAGGAAGCTGGGACAGGGGCTCACCGGGGAGCTGTTTTTT.

This clonotype was seen at least ten times. The rearrangement joins TRBV6-1 to TRBJ2-7; possible D gene TRBD1, 5 bases. The CDR3 sequence is 16 residues long. The ends were cut back, 2 bases at V and 2 bases at J, with 16 bases in the middle. Germline V gene sequence: CDR1 MNHNS, CDR2 SASEGT. This CDR3 reads CASSERGDSWAYEQYF. The CDR3, as DNA: TGTGCCAGCAGTGAAAGAGGTGACAGCTGGGCCTACGAGCAGTACTTC.

This clonotype came up many times. The rearrangement uses TRBV28 and TRBJ1-5; TRBD1 is a possible D gene (6 bases). Trimming took off 2 bases at V and 2 bases at J, with 10 bases between the two ends. Per germline, CDR1 MDHEN and CDR2 SYDVKM. CDR3 length: 15 amino acids. The CDR3 loop is CASSLLAGGNQPQHF. CDR3 bases: TGTGCCAGCAGTTTACTGGCAGGGGGCAATCAGCCCCAGCATTTT. Full variable domain (remainder filled in from reference TRBV28 and TRBJ1-5): DVKVTQSSRYLVKRTGEKVFLECVQDMDHENMFWYRQDPGLGLRLIYFSYDVKMKEKGDIPEGYSVSREKKERFSLILESASTNQTSMYLCASSLLAGGNQPQHFGDGTRLSIL.

The genes are TRBV20-1 and TRBJ2-4; D remains unclear. V dropped 5 bases and J dropped 9 bases, with 14 bases sitting between them. Germline CDR1 and CDR2: DFQATT and SNEGSKA (reference sequence). The CDR3 consists of 12 residues. The CDR3 reads CSAPSTQFIQYF. For the CDR3, the DNA is TGCAGTGCTCCCAGTACGCAATTCATTCAGTACTTC.

This clonotype was counted many times. This rearrangement joins TRBV11-2 to TRBJ2-5, with D unclear. The CDR3 is made up of 12 amino acids. Trimming cost V 7 bases and J 5 bases, with 11 bases left between them. Per the germline V gene, CDR1 is SGHAT and CDR2 is FQNNGV. This CDR3 reads CASKSPRETQYF. The CDR3 DNA is TGTGCCAGCAAGAGCCCTCGGGAGACCCAGTACTTC.

The CDR3 coding sequence is TGTGCCAGCAGCCAAGCCGCTAGCGGGAAGAAGACCCAGTACTTC. This translates into CASSQAASGKKTQYF. The chain combines TRBV28 with TRBJ2-5; 9 bases line up with TRBD2. Germline-derived CDR1 and CDR2 are MDHEN and SYDVKM. Trimming removed 6 bases from V and 6 bases from J; junction bases left unmatched: 11. The length of the CDR3 is 15 residues.

This clonotype came up many times. The chain carries TRBV27 and TRBJ2-1; D may correspond to TRBD1 or TRBD2 (5 bases each). CDR1 and CDR2 (germline): MNHEY, SMNVEV (reference sequence). The V end was cut by 6 bases, the J end by 0 bases, with 15 bases between. The CDR3 sequence is 16 residues long. CDR3 coding DNA: TGTGCCAGCAGGGGGGAGCGGCTAAGCTCCTACAATGAGCAGTTCTTC. Its protein product is CASRGERLSSYNEQFF.

This clonotype was seen at least ten times. The rearrangement joins TRBV11-2 to TRBJ1-4; D unresolved. V was cut by 4 bases and J by 5 bases, with 11 bases left in between. CDR1 SGHAT and CDR2 FQNNGV come from the germline V gene. The CDR3 runs to 14 residues. The CDR3 spells CASSSLDWNEKLFF. The CDR3 DNA sequence: TGTGCCAGCAGCTCCCTGGACTGGAATGAAAAACTGTTTTTT.

The J gene is TRBJ1-5, the V gene TRBV4-1; D perhaps matches TRBD1 (5 bases). The germline V and J ends were trimmed by 0 bases and 2 bases, with 14 bases remaining between them. CDR1 and CDR2 (germline): MGHRA, YSYEKL. This CDR3 comprises 17 residues. CDR3 protein: CASSQDRDGLGNQPQHF. The CDR3, as DNA: TGCGCCAGCAGCCAAGATCGGGACGGCTTGGGCAATCAGCCCCAGCATTTT.

This clonotype was seen ten or more times. The V call is TRBV28, the J call TRBJ1-5; TRBD1 aligns across 9 bases. This CDR3 is built from 14 residues. The junction had 10 bases not matched to a gene; V was cut back by 10 bases and J by 6 bases. Germline V CDR1 and CDR2: MDHEN, SYDVKM. Here the CDR3 DNA reads TGTGCCACCATAACAGGGGGCTTTAGTCAGCCCCAGCATTTT. Translating gives CATITGGFSQPQHF.

This clonotype has ten or more counts. The chain uses TRBV11-3 and TRBJ2-5; D gene ambiguous. This CDR3 is 14 amino acids long. Trimming removed 1 base at V and 5 bases at J, with 11 bases between. Germline values: CDR1 SGHNT, CDR2 YENEEA. CDR3 DNA sequence: TGTGCCAGCAGCTTAGGAGTTGGATCGGAGACCCAGTACTTC. Its protein is CASSLGVGSETQYF.

The chain uses TRBV20-1 and TRBJ1-5; D is unresolved. Trimming took off 6 bases at V and 9 bases at J, with 21 bases between the two ends. This CDR3 region has 14 residues. In germline, CDR1 is DFQATT, CDR2 SNEGSKA (reference sequence). The CDR3, as DNA: TGCAGTGCCAAGGGTCTTTACTTAATCGGGCCCCAGCATTTT. Its translation: CSAKGLYLIGPQHF.